The clone carrying this T cell receptor (beta chain) appeared a single time. No antigen is known for it. These data belong to a study of T cell repertoires in cytomegalovirus infection. Study results and limitations: People with CMV and the relevant HLA were identified by cumulative public TCR beta family frequency.

TCRdb re-called the reads with MiXCR, one entry per CDR3 protein. The sample lists tens of thousands of distinct CDR3 sequences, roughly 20% occurring once. This CDR3 region has 14 residues. CDR1 is SQVTM, CDR2 ANQGSEA, per germline. With 8 bases removed from V and 2 bases from J, the gap between germline ends came to 16 bases. Sequenced sample: PBMCs, sequenced either directly or after in vitro stimulation (not recorded which). The J gene is TRBJ2-1, the V gene TRBV29-1; D perhaps matches TRBD1 (5 bases). This clonotype was sampled from a human donor in good health (CMV status not recorded). Some clones in this sample may be carry-over from other donors' samples. The CDR3, as DNA: TGCAGCACCAACTACAGGACACCCTACAATGAGCAGTTCTTC. Protein: CSTNYRTPYNEQFF.